The rows below give T cell receptor beta chains drawn from one sample of a study of OX40 agonist ivuxolimab in advanced cancers. TCRdb keeps only in-frame clones here, not all; method: immunoSEQ multiplex PCR. The sample lists about 38,000 clones; 78% were seen once. The input for sequencing was CD4+ or CD8+ T cells sorted from blood, taken in a trial of the OX40 agonist ivuxolimab. The receptor set was obtained from an adult with an advanced solid tumor such as melanoma, head and neck, liver or kidney cancer. The CDR3 runs from the conserved cysteine through the conserved F or W. A D gene is named only where the DNA matches it firmly. Size values are once, few and many counts, or a class for expanded clones, and some rows have none.

J: TRBJ2-7
V: TRBV28
length: 14
size: -
D: -
CDR3: CASSLSGISYEQYF
DNA: TGTGCCAGCAGTTTGAGCGGAATATCCTACGAGCAGTACTTC

J: TRBJ1-5
V: TRBV7-2
length: 16
size: -
D: TRBD1
CDR3: CASSLRTGRGNQPQHF
DNA: TGTGCCAGCAGCCTCCGGACAGGGAGGGGCAATCAGCCCCAGCATTTT

J: TRBJ2-7
V: TRBV18
length: 12
size: -
D: -
CDR3: CASSGQTYEQYF
DNA: TGTGCCAGCTCGGGGCAGACCTACGAGCAGTACTTC

J: TRBJ1-2
V: TRBV27
length: 15
size: few
D: -
CDR3: CASSYGQGLNYGYTF
DNA: TGTGCCAGCAGTTATGGGCAGGGTCTTAACTATGGCTACACCTTC

J: TRBJ1-1
V: TRBV21-1
length: 17
size: -
D: -
CDR3: CASSQDCGGQVNTEAFF
DNA: TGTGCCAGCAGCCAAGACTGCGGTGGACAGGTGAACACTGAAGCTTTCTTT

J: TRBJ2-7
V: TRBV5-1
length: 15
size: once
D: TRBD2
CDR3: CASSRTSGGRYEQYF
DNA: TGCGCCAGCAGCCGGACTAGCGGGGGCCGCTACGAGCAGTACTTC

J: TRBJ1-1
V: TRBV7-9
length: 15
size: -
D: -
CDR3: CASSLSSRFDTEAFF
DNA: TGTGCCAGCAGCTTAAGTTCCAGATTCGACACTGAAGCTTTCTTT

J: TRBJ1-5
V: TRBV27
length: 13
size: -
D: -
CDR3: CASSLKFNQPQHF
DNA: TGTGCCAGCAGTTTAAAGTTTAATCAGCCCCAGCATTTT

J: TRBJ2-2
V: TRBV4-3
length: 15
size: few
D: TRBD2
CDR3: CASSPRSGGTGELFF
DNA: TGCGCCAGCAGCCCCCGTAGCGGGGGCACCGGGGAGCTGTTTTTT

J: TRBJ1-3
V: TRBV21-1
length: 16
size: -
D: -
CDR3: CASSKRAGTLGNTIYF
DNA: TGTGCCAGCAGCAAACGGGCGGGAACTCTCGGGAACACCATATATTTT

J: TRBJ2-5
V: TRBV6-5
length: 14
size: -
D: -
CDR3: CASSYGMGRETQYF
DNA: TGTGCCAGCAGTTACGGGATGGGCCGTGAGACCCAGTACTTC

J: TRBJ2-7
V: TRBV7-8
length: 13
size: many
D: -
CDR3: CASSHTGWNEQYF
DNA: TGTGCCAGCAGTCACACGGGGTGGAACGAGCAGTACTTC

J: TRBJ1-2
V: TRBV11-2
length: 18
size: -
D: -
CDR3: CASRRGPLASLSNYGYTF
DNA: TGTGCCAGCCGGCGGGGCCCCCTGGCCTCCCTTTCTAACTATGGCTACACCTTC

J: TRBJ2-1
V: TRBV19
length: 16
size: once
D: TRBD2
CDR3: CASSIWAGELINEQFF
DNA: TGTGCCAGTAGTATATGGGCGGGGGAGCTTATCAATGAGCAGTTCTTC

J: TRBJ2-7
V: TRBV14
length: 15
size: -
D: TRBD1
CDR3: CASSLTGGALWEQYF
DNA: TGTGCCAGCAGCCTGACAGGGGGCGCTCTCTGGGAGCAGTACTTC

J: TRBJ1-2
V: TRBV29-1
length: 13
size: -
D: -
CDR3: CSVTGGGPYGYTF
DNA: TGCAGCGTTACCGGGGGGGGCCCTTATGGCTACACCTTC

J: TRBJ2-1
V: TRBV18
length: 16
size: -
D: -
CDR3: CASSPPKMAGYNEQFF
DNA: TGTGCCAGCTCACCACCTAAGATGGCGGGGTACAATGAGCAGTTCTTC

J: TRBJ2-4
V: TRBV4-1
length: 14
size: -
D: TRBD1
CDR3: CASSQEGGENIQYF
DNA: TGCGCCAGCAGCCAAGAAGGGGGCGAAAACATTCAGTACTTC

J: TRBJ2-1
V: TRBV5-1
length: 15
size: -
D: TRBD2
CDR3: CASSVAGGPYNEQFF
DNA: TGCGCCAGCAGCGTAGCGGGGGGCCCCTACAATGAGCAGTTCTTC

J: TRBJ2-2
V: TRBV19
length: 11
size: -
D: -
CDR3: CASKAGGELFF
DNA: TGTGCCAGTAAAGCGGGCGGGGAGCTGTTTTTT

J: TRBJ1-5
V: TRBV27
length: 15
size: -
D: -
CDR3: CASSHVGGTIQPQHF
DNA: TGTGCCAGCAGTCATGTGGGGGGCACAATTCAGCCCCAGCATTTT

J: TRBJ2-7
V: TRBV6-6
length: 15
size: -
D: TRBD1
CDR3: CASIPPGQSANEQYF
DNA: TGTGCCAGCATTCCTCCGGGACAGTCGGCCAACGAGCAGTACTTC

J: TRBJ1-6
V: TRBV6-6
length: 12
size: once
D: -
CDR3: CASSDTNSPLHF
DNA: TGTGCCAGCAGCGACACAAATTCACCCCTCCACTTT